This T cell receptor beta chain was recorded in a study of OX40 agonist ivuxolimab in advanced cancers. Looking at the study overall: Three patients had partial responses: one hepatocellular carcinoma, two cutaneous melanoma.

A note on this clone: Its specificity is unknown.

Deletions cut 6 bases from V and 2 bases from J, with 5 bases between. This CDR3 contains 11 residues. CDR1 SNHLY and CDR2 FYNNEI come from the germline V gene. Profiling relied on immunoSEQ multiplex PCR, and the TCRdb table lists in-frame clones only, not all of them. The sample holds fewer than 95,000 clones, about 92% seen once. Notes on the study in general: Those patients achieving a partial response at 0.1-3.0 mg/kg showed among the lowest clonal expansion.

This specimen consisted of CD4+ or CD8+ T cells sorted from blood, obtained in a trial of the OX40 agonist ivuxolimab. This chain links TRBV2 with TRBJ2-7; D is ambiguous. The clonotype was recovered from an adult with an advanced solid tumor such as melanoma, head and neck, liver or kidney cancer. CDR3 nucleotide sequence: TGTGCCAGCAGCCTCACCTACGAGCAGTACTTC. Translation gives CASSLTYEQYF.